A single sample is the source of the 22 T cell receptor beta chains below, sequenced in a study of Tregs in tolerant kidney transplant recipients. Produced via immunoSEQ multiplex PCR; TCRdb's table is partial and in-frame only. This table holds just under 65,000 clones, 95% to 98% found once. Sequencing used Tregs from blood, obtained before the transplant. The receptors shown here come from a human donor who received a combined kidney and bone marrow transplant.

The CDR3 DNA sequence: TGTGCCAGCAGTGAAACTCCAGCGGGGGGCTCCTACGAGCAGTACTTC. Encoded protein: CASSETPAGGSYEQYF. V usage is TRBV6-1 and J usage is TRBJ2-7; 9 bases align to TRBD2. The germline V gene encodes CDR1 MNHNS and CDR2 SASEGT. The CDR3 has 16 amino acids. V shed 2 bases and J 0 bases; nucleotides not matched to a gene: 5.

This chain links TRBV27 with TRBJ2-4; D might be TRBD2 (6 bases). CDR1 and CDR2 (germline): MNHEY, SMNVEV (reference sequence). This CDR3 region has 16 residues. V was clipped by 4 bases and J by 7 bases, with 20 bases between them. CDR3 coding DNA: TGTGCCAGCAGTTCCCACCGGGGAGGCCCTGGGAACATTCAGTACTTC. It yields the protein CASSSHRGGPGNIQYF.

The V gene is TRBV30, the J gene TRBJ2-6; D is ambiguous. This CDR3 region has 16 residues. V lost 2 bases to trimming and J lost 7 bases, with 18 bases between them. Germline-derived CDR1 and CDR2 are GTSNPN and SVGIG (reference sequence). The CDR3 DNA sequence: TGTGCCTGGAGTACGACTCACCCACCAGAAGCCAACGTCCTGACTTTC. Its translation is CAWSTTHPPEANVLTF.

The V call is TRBV4-3, the J call TRBJ2-2; TRBD2 matches at 11 bases. CDR1 is LGHNA, CDR2 YSLEER, per germline. The CDR3 has 19 residues. The V gene end was trimmed by 1 base and the J gene end by 3 bases; junction bases not matched to a gene: 10. The CDR3 spells CASSQGVTSGMGYTGELFF. CDR3 sequence (DNA): TGCGCCAGCAGCCAAGGCGTGACTAGCGGGATGGGGTACACCGGGGAGCTGTTTTTT.

This chain joins TRBV19 and TRBJ2-1; 11 nucleotides agree with TRBD2. The CDR3 extends over 15 amino acids. After removal of 8 bases from V and 4 bases from J, the junction contained 7 bases not matched to a gene. Germline CDR1 LNHDA, CDR2 SQIVND (reference sequence). CDR3: CASLPTSGRYNEQFF. DNA of the CDR3: TGTGCCAGTTTACCCACTAGCGGGAGATACAATGAGCAGTTCTTC.

The CDR3 sequence: CSVGEGGADTQYF. The CDR3 nucleotides read TGCAGCGTTGGGGAGGGGGGTGCAGATACGCAGTATTTT. The chain is built from TRBV29-1 and TRBJ2-3, with D perhaps TRBD2 (7 bases). V gave up 4 bases and J gave up 4 bases, with 12 bases separating them. The germline CDR1 and CDR2 sequences are SQVTM and ANQGSEA. This CDR3 region has 13 residues.

The CDR3 is CASSLVQGGPDEQFF. The CDR3 DNA sequence: TGTGCCAGCAGCTTAGTACAGGGCGGTCCCGATGAGCAGTTCTTC. This chain joins TRBV7-9 and TRBJ2-1; maybe TRBD1 (6 bases). Germline V gene lookup returns CDR1 SEHNR and CDR2 FQNEAQ (reference sequence). Trimming removed 1 base from V and 8 bases from J, with 15 bases in between. The CDR3 spans 15 residues.

The rearrangement links TRBV30 to TRBJ1-5, with TRBD1 matching 8 bases. The CDR3 runs to 16 residues. The V gene's germline CDR1 is GTSNPN and CDR2 SVGIG (reference sequence). V shed 5 bases and J 3 bases; nucleotides not matched to a gene: 12. CDR3 loop: CAWSLQGVLSNQPQHF. CDR3 coding DNA: TGTGCCTGGTCCCTACAGGGGGTTCTATCCAATCAGCCCCAGCATTTT. The full variable domain, in which reference TRBV30 and TRBJ1-5 provide the parts outside the CDR3, is SQTIHQWPATLVQPVGSPLSLECTVEGTSNPNLYWYRQAAGRGLQLLFYSVGIGQISSEVPQNLSASRPQDRQFILSSKKLLLSDSGFYLCAWSLQGVLSNQPQHFGDGTRLSIL.

This clone was observed once. The chain links TRBV30 to TRBJ2-1, with 10 bases fitting TRBD2. Germline V gene sequence: CDR1 GTSNPN, CDR2 SVGIG (reference sequence). Losses at the gene ends were 2 bases for V and 6 bases for J; bases not matched to a gene: 7. The CDR3 contains 15 residues. CDR3 protein: CAWSSVSSGGNEQFF. CDR3 DNA: TGTGCCTGGAGTTCAGTGTCTAGCGGGGGCAATGAGCAGTTCTTC.

The chain couples TRBV27 to TRBJ2-7, with TRBD1 identical over 9 bases. The CDR3 is 13 amino acids. V lost 6 bases to trimming and J lost 7 bases; unmatched junction nucleotides: 7. The germline V gene has CDR1 MNHEY and CDR2 SMNVEV (reference sequence). CDR3 sequence: CASRPQGAREQYF. CDR3 nucleotides: TGTGCCAGCAGACCACAGGGGGCGCGGGAGCAGTACTTC.

V gene TRBV6-1 combines with J gene TRBJ1-5; no firm D call. In germline, CDR1 is MNHNS, CDR2 SASEGT. V was clipped by 7 bases and J by 4 bases, with 14 bases between them. CDR3 size: 14 residues. The CDR3 DNA sequence: TGTGCCAGCAACACCCAAACAATTAATCAGCCCCAGCATTTT. It yields the protein CASNTQTINQPQHF.

The chain joins TRBV10-2 to TRBJ2-7; TRBD2 matches at 10 bases. With V trimmed by 7 bases and J by 7 bases, 13 bases remained unmatched. Germline V gene data show CDR1 as WSHSY and CDR2 as SAAADI. The CDR3 runs 15 residues. The CDR3 spells CASKSSGGGLMEQYF. CDR3 nucleotides: TGCGCCAGCAAGTCCAGCGGGGGGGGACTTATGGAGCAGTACTTC.

V usage is TRBV7-2 and J usage is TRBJ2-5, with 14 bases aligning to TRBD2. The CDR3 totals 16 residues. The V gene's germline CDR1 is SGHTA and CDR2 FQGNSA. V lost 5 bases to trimming and J lost 3 bases; unmatched junction nucleotides: 5. The CDR3 protein is CASSRSTSGGEETQYF. In nucleotides, the CDR3 is TGTGCCAGCAGCCGATCGACTAGCGGGGGGGAAGAGACCCAGTACTTC.

The chain has TRBV27 and TRBJ2-5; 9 nucleotides agree with TRBD1. Germline-derived CDR1 and CDR2 are MNHEY and SMNVEV (reference sequence). V shed 6 bases, J shed 5 bases, and the junction held 4 bases outside the gene matches. CDR3 length equals 13 residues. The CDR3 protein is CASRTGGAETQYF. The CDR3, as DNA: TGTGCCAGCAGAACAGGGGGCGCGGAGACCCAGTACTTC.

This rearrangement joins TRBV28 to TRBJ1-2, with 7 bases identical to TRBD1. Germline values: CDR1 MDHEN, CDR2 SYDVKM. Trimming cost V 1 base and J 7 bases; bases outside gene matches: 9. This CDR3 contains 15 residues. In DNA, the CDR3 is TGTGCCAGCAGTTTATCAGACAGGGTGGGAAGTGGCTACACCTTC. Translating it yields CASSLSDRVGSGYTF.

V gene TRBV9 combines with J gene TRBJ1-2; 7 nucleotides align to TRBD1. Trimming at V came to 2 bases and at J to 1 base, leaving 2 bases not matched to a gene. The germline V gene has CDR1 SGDLS and CDR2 YYNGEE. The length of the CDR3 is 14 residues. The CDR3 coding sequence is TGTGCCAGCAGCGTGGGACAGTATAACTATGGCTACACCTTC. The encoded protein is CASSVGQYNYGYTF.

The rearrangement links TRBV5-8 to TRBJ2-1; 8 nucleotides match TRBD2. Trimming cost V 0 bases and J 8 bases; bases outside gene matches: 7. The CDR3 is 15 amino acids. Germline-derived CDR1 and CDR2 are SGHTS and YDEGEE. The CDR3 sequence is CASSLELAAEYEQFF. DNA of the CDR3: TGTGCCAGCAGCTTGGAACTAGCGGCGGAATATGAGCAGTTCTTC.

V and J are TRBV2 and TRBJ1-1; perhaps TRBD1 as D (5 bases). The CDR3 has 13 residues. The V end was cut by 5 bases, the J end by 5 bases, with 12 bases between. In germline, CDR1 is SNHLY, CDR2 FYNNEI. In nucleotides, the CDR3 is TGTGCCAGCAGTCTGAGGGAGGGGACTGAAGCTTTCTTT. It codes for CASSLREGTEAFF.

J is TRBJ2-1 and V is TRBV28, with 9 bases lining up with TRBD2. CDR1 and CDR2 from the germline V gene are MDHEN and SYDVKM. V lost 11 bases to trimming and J lost 5 bases; unmatched junction nucleotides: 10. This CDR3 is built from 14 residues. CDR3 coding DNA: TGTGCCTCCAGTAGGGTAGCGGGGGACAATGAGCAGTTCTTC. Protein product: CASSRVAGDNEQFF.

The CDR3 protein is CASSVGLAGGTADTQYF. DNA for the CDR3: TGTGCCAGCAGCGTAGGACTAGCGGGGGGAACAGCAGATACGCAGTATTTT. The gene calls are TRBV9 and TRBJ2-3; TRBD2 agrees at 13 bases. Germline trimming cut 0 bases from V and 4 bases from J; bases unmatched to any gene: 5. The length of the CDR3 is 17 residues. CDR1 is SGDLS and CDR2 is YYNGEE in the germline V gene.

This rearrangement joins TRBV10-3 to TRBJ2-7; 7 bases map to TRBD2. J was trimmed by 3 bases and V by 4 bases; bases with no gene match: 0. Per the germline V gene, CDR1 is ENHRY and CDR2 is SYGVKD. The CDR3 has 12 amino acids. The CDR3 spells CAISGGGYEQYF. The CDR3 region has the DNA TGTGCCATCAGTGGGGGGGGCTACGAGCAGTACTTC.

V is TRBV4-1 and J is TRBJ2-3, with 9 bases lining up with TRBD2. Per germline, CDR1 MGHRA and CDR2 YSYEKL. The CDR3 is 15 amino acids. V lost 4 bases, J lost 4 bases, and 6 bases stayed unmatched. CDR3 sequence: CASSRPGLASDTQYF. The CDR3 DNA reads as TGCGCCAGCAGCCGACCGGGACTAGCCTCAGATACGCAGTATTTT.